The rows below give T cell receptor beta chains drawn from one sample of a study of blood T cell repertoires in COVID-19. TCRdb's copy holds only in-frame clones and misses some; the assay was immunoSEQ multiplex PCR. The sample records tens of thousands of clones, around 88% being singletons. Material: peripheral blood. The source is a human donor in a cohort sampled during active COVID-19. Both conserved end residues are part of each CDR3. The order of the fields is clone size, V gene, D gene, J gene, CDR3 DNA, CDR3 protein. D genes are given only for firm matches. Clone size is given for some rows only: seen once, a few or many times, or a class if the clone is expanded.

clone size: -
V gene: TRBV18
D gene: TRBD1
J gene: TRBJ2-5
CDR3 DNA: TGTGCCAGCTCACTACAGGGGGCGCTGGAGACCCAGTACTTC
CDR3 protein: CASSLQGALETQYF

clone size: -
V gene: TRBV7-8
D gene: -
J gene: TRBJ1-6
CDR3 DNA: TGTGCCAGCAGCCCACGGGAGACTAATTCACCCCTCCACTTT
CDR3 protein: CASSPRETNSPLHF

clone size: -
V gene: TRBV6-2/TRBV6-3
D gene: TRBD2
J gene: TRBJ2-7
CDR3 DNA: TGTGCCAGCAGTTACTTCGGGACTAGCGTCTCCTACGAGCAGTACTTC
CDR3 protein: CASSYFGTSVSYEQYF

clone size: -
V gene: TRBV19
D gene: -
J gene: TRBJ2-6
CDR3 DNA: TGTGCCAGTAACCTCATCGGAGATTCTGGGGCCAACGTCCTGACTTTC
CDR3 protein: CASNLIGDSGANVLTF

clone size: -
V gene: TRBV5-1
D gene: TRBD1
J gene: TRBJ2-5
CDR3 DNA: TGCGCCAGCAGCCGGGGACAGGGTGCGACAGAGACCCAGTACTTC
CDR3 protein: CASSRGQGATETQYF

clone size: few
V gene: TRBV29-1
D gene: TRBD1
J gene: TRBJ2-7
CDR3 DNA: TGCAGCGTTGAAAGGGGACAGGGCAGCTCCTACGAGCAGTACTTC
CDR3 protein: CSVERGQGSSYEQYF

clone size: -
V gene: TRBV5-1
D gene: TRBD1
J gene: TRBJ2-2
CDR3 DNA: TGCGCCAGCAGCTTGGGGGTTGGACAGGGGACGAACACCGGGGAGCTGTTTTTT
CDR3 protein: CASSLGVGQGTNTGELFF

clone size: -
V gene: TRBV5-4
D gene: -
J gene: TRBJ1-2
CDR3 DNA: TGTGCCAGCAGCCGGGCGGGTTTAGCTAACTATGGCTACACCTTC
CDR3 protein: CASSRAGLANYGYTF

clone size: -
V gene: TRBV11-3
D gene: -
J gene: TRBJ2-3
CDR3 DNA: TGTGCCAGCAGCTTCTCCCAGGGGAATACGCAGTATTTT
CDR3 protein: CASSFSQGNTQYF

clone size: few
V gene: TRBV7-8
D gene: TRBD1
J gene: TRBJ1-2
CDR3 DNA: TGTGCCAGCAGCCTGACCGGGACAGACTATGCAGGCTACACCTTC
CDR3 protein: CASSLTGTDYAGYTF

clone size: once
V gene: TRBV7-8
D gene: TRBD1
J gene: TRBJ1-6
CDR3 DNA: TGTGCCAGCAGCTTAGGGGGGACAGGGGCTCCTTCACCCCTCCACTTT
CDR3 protein: CASSLGGTGAPSPLHF

clone size: -
V gene: TRBV28
D gene: -
J gene: TRBJ2-7
CDR3 DNA: TGTGCCAGCAGTTTCCCCGGACAGACCTACGAGCAGTACTTC
CDR3 protein: CASSFPGQTYEQYF

clone size: -
V gene: TRBV5-5
D gene: TRBD1
J gene: TRBJ1-4
CDR3 DNA: TGTGCCAGCAGCCACATCCAAGGGGGCAATGAAAAACTGTTTTTT
CDR3 protein: CASSHIQGGNEKLFF

clone size: -
V gene: TRBV5-1
D gene: -
J gene: TRBJ1-1
CDR3 DNA: TGCGCCAGCAGTCAGACAGTGAACACTGAAGCTTTCTTT
CDR3 protein: CASSQTVNTEAFF

clone size: -
V gene: TRBV6-2/TRBV6-3
D gene: TRBD1
J gene: TRBJ2-1
CDR3 DNA: TGTGCCAGCAGCTCCTTCTACAGGGGAAAAGGCAATGAGCAGTTCTTC
CDR3 protein: CASSSFYRGKGNEQFF

clone size: once
V gene: TRBV28
D gene: TRBD1
J gene: TRBJ2-7
CDR3 DNA: TGTGCCAGCAGCGGAGGGGACAGGAGAACCTACGAGCAGTACTTC
CDR3 protein: CASSGGDRRTYEQYF

clone size: -
V gene: TRBV19
D gene: TRBD1
J gene: TRBJ2-5
CDR3 DNA: TGTGCCAGTAGTAGATGGACAGGGCAGTACCAAGAGACCCAGTACTTC
CDR3 protein: CASSRWTGQYQETQYF

clone size: -
V gene: TRBV28
D gene: -
J gene: TRBJ2-5
CDR3 DNA: TGTGCCAGCAGTGACACAGGGTTAGGCGAGACCCAGTACTTC
CDR3 protein: CASSDTGLGETQYF

clone size: -
V gene: TRBV7-2
D gene: TRBD1
J gene: TRBJ2-3
CDR3 DNA: TGTGCCAGCAGCTGGGACAGTCAGGGTACGCAGTATTTT
CDR3 protein: CASSWDSQGTQYF

clone size: once
V gene: TRBV10-3
D gene: TRBD2
J gene: TRBJ2-3
CDR3 DNA: TGTGCCATCAGTGAGAGTACTAGCGGGGCCCTAGATACGCAGTATTTT
CDR3 protein: CAISESTSGALDTQYF

clone size: -
V gene: TRBV28
D gene: -
J gene: TRBJ2-6
CDR3 DNA: TGTGCCAGCAGTCCGGACTTCTCTGGGGCCAACGTCCTGACTTTC
CDR3 protein: CASSPDFSGANVLTF

clone size: -
V gene: TRBV2
D gene: TRBD1
J gene: TRBJ1-4
CDR3 DNA: TGTGCCAGCAGGACCCTCGGGGCCCGGACAGGTGAAAAACTGTTTTTT
CDR3 protein: CASRTLGARTGEKLFF

clone size: few
V gene: TRBV5-1
D gene: TRBD2
J gene: TRBJ2-1
CDR3 DNA: TGCGCCAGCAGCTTGGCCCTTGGAGCGGGGGACGAGCAGTTCTTC
CDR3 protein: CASSLALGAGDEQFF

clone size: -
V gene: TRBV18
D gene: -
J gene: TRBJ2-3
CDR3 DNA: TGTGCCAGCTCAGCCCTCAGATCAAGCGGGAGCACAGATACGCAGTATTTT
CDR3 protein: CASSALRSSGSTDTQYF

clone size: -
V gene: TRBV19
D gene: TRBD1
J gene: TRBJ2-3
CDR3 DNA: TGTGCCAGTAGTTCCCGGGACAGGGCCTCAGATACGCAGTATTTT
CDR3 protein: CASSSRDRASDTQYF

clone size: -
V gene: TRBV7-9
D gene: -
J gene: TRBJ2-3
CDR3 DNA: TGTGCCAGCGTTAGTAGCACAGATACGCAGTATTTT
CDR3 protein: CASVSSTDTQYF

clone size: -
V gene: TRBV12-3/TRBV12-4
D gene: -
J gene: TRBJ1-2
CDR3 DNA: TGTGCCAGCAGTCCCTTGCGAGGTGGCTACACCTTC
CDR3 protein: CASSPLRGGYTF

clone size: -
V gene: TRBV6-2/TRBV6-3
D gene: TRBD1
J gene: TRBJ1-1
CDR3 DNA: TGTGCCAGCAGCCCTCTGGGCAGGGGGCGTTCGGACACTGAAGCTTTCTTT
CDR3 protein: CASSPLGRGRSDTEAFF

clone size: -
V gene: TRBV5-1
D gene: TRBD1
J gene: TRBJ1-1
CDR3 DNA: TGCGCCAGCAGTTCCGACAGGGGGGAGGGCACTGAAGCTTTCTTT
CDR3 protein: CASSSDRGEGTEAFF

clone size: -
V gene: TRBV7-2
D gene: -
J gene: TRBJ2-2
CDR3 DNA: TGTGCCAGCAGCTTAGTCCCCGGGACTTCACGAACTACCGGGGAGCTGTTTTTT
CDR3 protein: CASSLVPGTSRTTGELFF

clone size: -
V gene: TRBV4-1
D gene: TRBD2
J gene: TRBJ2-1
CDR3 DNA: TGCGCCACCAGACTAGCGGGAGGCAATGAGCAGTTCTTC
CDR3 protein: CATRLAGGNEQFF

clone size: -
V gene: TRBV5-4
D gene: -
J gene: TRBJ2-5
CDR3 DNA: TGTGCCAGCAGCTTGGATGCGGGGGCGAACTACCAAGAGACCCAGTACTTC
CDR3 protein: CASSLDAGANYQETQYF

clone size: -
V gene: TRBV4-1
D gene: -
J gene: TRBJ2-5
CDR3 DNA: TGCGCCAGCAGCCAAGATAAGACAGGCCTTGTGGCCCAGTACTTC
CDR3 protein: CASSQDKTGLVAQYF

clone size: few
V gene: TRBV5-1
D gene: TRBD1
J gene: TRBJ2-5
CDR3 DNA: TGCGCCAGCAGCGCAGAAGGACAGGGGATAGAGACCCAGTACTTC
CDR3 protein: CASSAEGQGIETQYF

clone size: -
V gene: TRBV5-6
D gene: TRBD1
J gene: TRBJ2-3
CDR3 DNA: TGTGCCAGCAGCGAACGGGACAGTGATACGCAGTATTTT
CDR3 protein: CASSERDSDTQYF

clone size: -
V gene: TRBV5-4
D gene: TRBD2
J gene: TRBJ2-7
CDR3 DNA: TGTGCCAGCAGCCCTCCCCCCGGGAGGGCCGGGAACGAGCAGTACTTC
CDR3 protein: CASSPPPGRAGNEQYF

clone size: -
V gene: TRBV3-1/TRBV3-2
D gene: -
J gene: TRBJ2-3
CDR3 DNA: TGTGCCAGCAGCCAAGCGGTAACTAGTCTAGATACGCAGTATTTT
CDR3 protein: CASSQAVTSLDTQYF

clone size: -
V gene: TRBV19
D gene: TRBD2
J gene: TRBJ2-7
CDR3 DNA: TGTGCCAGTAGTATCGGACTAGCGGGAGGCCCCTACGAGCAGTACTTC
CDR3 protein: CASSIGLAGGPYEQYF

clone size: -
V gene: TRBV7-2
D gene: TRBD2
J gene: TRBJ2-3
CDR3 DNA: TGTGCCAGCAGCACTAAGGGGGGACTAGCCGGGGATACGCAGTATTTT
CDR3 protein: CASSTKGGLAGDTQYF

clone size: -
V gene: TRBV2
D gene: TRBD2
J gene: TRBJ2-7
CDR3 DNA: TGTGCCAGCAGTTACTTCACAGTGGCTAGCGGGATAGCAAGGTCCTACGAGCAGTACTTC
CDR3 protein: CASSYFTVASGIARSYEQYF

clone size: few
V gene: TRBV6-4
D gene: -
J gene: TRBJ2-7
CDR3 DNA: TGTGCCAGCAACCAAAAAAGGGGTGCCTACGAGCAGTACTTC
CDR3 protein: CASNQKRGAYEQYF

clone size: -
V gene: TRBV6-5
D gene: TRBD1
J gene: TRBJ1-1
CDR3 DNA: TGTGCCAGCAGGCCTACAGGGGGCCGAGTTGAAGCTTTCTTT
CDR3 protein: CASRPTGGRVEAFF

clone size: -
V gene: TRBV13
D gene: -
J gene: TRBJ1-6
CDR3 DNA: TGTGCCAGCAGCTTAGCTGGGAGCTTCGGGAATTCACCCCTCCACTTT
CDR3 protein: CASSLAGSFGNSPLHF

clone size: -
V gene: TRBV7-3
D gene: -
J gene: TRBJ2-5
CDR3 DNA: TGTGCCAGCAGCTTTGGAGGTGTGAGCCAAGAGACCCAGTACTTC
CDR3 protein: CASSFGGVSQETQYF

clone size: -
V gene: TRBV28
D gene: -
J gene: TRBJ1-2
CDR3 DNA: TGTGCCAGCTCGTCCCCCCGGGACACACACATATGGGGCTACACCTTC
CDR3 protein: CASSSPRDTHIWGYTF

clone size: -
V gene: TRBV20-1
D gene: -
J gene: TRBJ1-2
CDR3 DNA: TGCAGCCCCGCCGGGGTGGATGGCTACACCTTC
CDR3 protein: CSPAGVDGYTF

clone size: -
V gene: TRBV5-5
D gene: TRBD2
J gene: TRBJ2-2
CDR3 DNA: TGTGCCAGCAGCTTGACTAGCGGGGTAACCGGGGAGCTGTTTTTT
CDR3 protein: CASSLTSGVTGELFF